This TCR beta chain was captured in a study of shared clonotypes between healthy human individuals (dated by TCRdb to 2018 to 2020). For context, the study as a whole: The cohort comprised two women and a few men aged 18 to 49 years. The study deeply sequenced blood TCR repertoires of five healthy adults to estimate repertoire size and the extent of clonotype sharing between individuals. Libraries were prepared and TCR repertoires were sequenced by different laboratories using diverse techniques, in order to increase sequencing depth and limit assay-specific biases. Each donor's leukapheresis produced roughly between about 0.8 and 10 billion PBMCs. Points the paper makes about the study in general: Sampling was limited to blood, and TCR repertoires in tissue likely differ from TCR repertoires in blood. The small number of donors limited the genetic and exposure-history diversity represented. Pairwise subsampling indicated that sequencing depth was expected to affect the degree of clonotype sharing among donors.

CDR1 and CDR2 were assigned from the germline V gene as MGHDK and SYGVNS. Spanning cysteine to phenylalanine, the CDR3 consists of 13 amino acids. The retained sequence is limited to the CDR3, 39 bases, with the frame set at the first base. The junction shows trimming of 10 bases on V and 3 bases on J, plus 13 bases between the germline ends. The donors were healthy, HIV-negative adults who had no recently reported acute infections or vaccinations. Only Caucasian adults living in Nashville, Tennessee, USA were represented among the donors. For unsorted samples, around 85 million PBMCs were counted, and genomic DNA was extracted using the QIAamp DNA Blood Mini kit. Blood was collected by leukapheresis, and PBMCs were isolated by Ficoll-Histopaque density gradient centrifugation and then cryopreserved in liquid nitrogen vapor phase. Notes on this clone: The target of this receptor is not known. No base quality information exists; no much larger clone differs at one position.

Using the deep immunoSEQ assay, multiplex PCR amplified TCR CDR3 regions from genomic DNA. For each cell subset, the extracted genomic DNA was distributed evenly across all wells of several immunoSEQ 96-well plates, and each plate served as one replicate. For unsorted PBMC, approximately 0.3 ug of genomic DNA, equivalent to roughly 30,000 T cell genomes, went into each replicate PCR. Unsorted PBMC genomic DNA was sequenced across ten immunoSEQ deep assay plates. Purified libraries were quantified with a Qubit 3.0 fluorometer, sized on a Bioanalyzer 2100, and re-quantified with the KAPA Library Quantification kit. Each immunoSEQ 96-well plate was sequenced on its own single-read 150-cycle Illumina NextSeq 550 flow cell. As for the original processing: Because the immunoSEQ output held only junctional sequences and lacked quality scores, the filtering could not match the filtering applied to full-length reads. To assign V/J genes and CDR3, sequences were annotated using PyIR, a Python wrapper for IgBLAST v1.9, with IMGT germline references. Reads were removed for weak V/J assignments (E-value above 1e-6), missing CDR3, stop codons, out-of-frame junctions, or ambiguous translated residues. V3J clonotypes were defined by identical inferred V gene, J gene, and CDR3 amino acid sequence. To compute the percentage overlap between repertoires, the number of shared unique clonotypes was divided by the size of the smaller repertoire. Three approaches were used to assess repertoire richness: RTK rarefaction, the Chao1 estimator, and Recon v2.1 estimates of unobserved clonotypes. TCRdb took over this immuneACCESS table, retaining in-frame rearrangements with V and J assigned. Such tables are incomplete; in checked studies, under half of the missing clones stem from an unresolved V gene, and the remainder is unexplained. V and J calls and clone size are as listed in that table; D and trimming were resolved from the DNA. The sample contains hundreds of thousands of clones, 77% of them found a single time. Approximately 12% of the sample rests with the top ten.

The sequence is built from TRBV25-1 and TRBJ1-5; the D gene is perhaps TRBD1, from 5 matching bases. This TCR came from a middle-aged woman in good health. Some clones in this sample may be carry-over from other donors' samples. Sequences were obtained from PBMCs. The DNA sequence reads TGTGCCACCTCCTACAGGACCAATCAGCCCCAGCATTTT. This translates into CATSYRTNQPQHF. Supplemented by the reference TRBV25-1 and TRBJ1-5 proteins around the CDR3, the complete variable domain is EADIYQTPRYLVIGTGKKITLECSQTMGHDKMYWYQQDPGMELHLIHYSYGVNSTEKGDLSSESTVSRIRTEHFPLTLESARPSHTSQYLCATSYRTNQPQHFGDGTRLSIL.